This T cell receptor (beta chain) was recorded in a study of blood T cell repertoires in COVID-19. Study overall: Acute and convalescent COVID-19 samples came from the United States, Italy and Spain. T cells, B-cell-depleted T cells, or PBMCs provided the cDNA or gDNA that served as material.

In the study's own analysis: Reference gene primers were amplified, and this amplification served to estimate nucleated cell counts. Some clones are missing from TCRdb's copy, which holds only in-frame ones; the method was immunoSEQ multiplex PCR. V and J calls plus clone size are reproduced from that table; the DNA served to infer D and trimming. Altogether about 170,000 clones are present, under 95% being singletons, with the ten largest covering around 5%. A Seattle source enrolled patients during active infection and followed them longitudinally. This clone appeared a single time. The germline CDR1 and CDR2 sequences are MDHEN and SYDVKM. The CDR3 is 22 amino acids. Trimming removed 2 bases from V and 8 bases from J; junction bases left unmatched: 26.

Sequencing was performed on peripheral blood. The receptor comes from a young man with COVID-19, enrolled during active disease. The rearrangement joins TRBV28 to TRBJ2-1; TRBD2 matches at 11 bases. The CDR3: CASSLPPGVTGMVTSGKDEQFF. CDR3 DNA: TGTGCCAGCAGTTTACCCCCTGGGGTGACAGGGATGGTGACTAGCGGGAAAGATGAGCAGTTCTTC.